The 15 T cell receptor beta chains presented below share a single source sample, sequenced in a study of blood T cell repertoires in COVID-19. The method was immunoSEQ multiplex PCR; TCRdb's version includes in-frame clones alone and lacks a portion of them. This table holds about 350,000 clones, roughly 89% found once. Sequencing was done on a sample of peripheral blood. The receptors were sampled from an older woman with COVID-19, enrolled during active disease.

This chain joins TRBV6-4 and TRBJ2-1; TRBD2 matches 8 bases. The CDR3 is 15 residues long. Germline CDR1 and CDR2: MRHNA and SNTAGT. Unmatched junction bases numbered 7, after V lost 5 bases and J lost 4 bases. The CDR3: CASSPRSGGYNEQFF. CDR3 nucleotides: TGTGCCAGCAGTCCCAGGAGCGGGGGTTACAATGAGCAGTTCTTC.

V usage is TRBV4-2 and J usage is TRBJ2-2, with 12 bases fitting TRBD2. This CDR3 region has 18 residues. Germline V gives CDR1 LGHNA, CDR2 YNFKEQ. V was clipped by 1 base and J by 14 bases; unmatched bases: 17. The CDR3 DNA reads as TGTGCCAGCAGCCAAGCTAGCGGGGGGGTTTATACCCCGATGGAACTGTTTTTT. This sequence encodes CASSQASGGVYTPMELFF.

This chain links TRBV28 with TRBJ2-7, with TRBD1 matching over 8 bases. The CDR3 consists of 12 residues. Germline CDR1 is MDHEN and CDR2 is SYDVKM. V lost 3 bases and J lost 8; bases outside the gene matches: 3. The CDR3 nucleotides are TGTGCCAGCAGTTTGAGACAGGGGAAGCAGTACTTC. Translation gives CASSLRQGKQYF.

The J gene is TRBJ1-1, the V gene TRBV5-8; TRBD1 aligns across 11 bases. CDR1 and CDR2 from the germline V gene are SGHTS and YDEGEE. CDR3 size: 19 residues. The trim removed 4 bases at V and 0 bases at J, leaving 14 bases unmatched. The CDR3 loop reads CASSRGTGGGVLMNTEAFF. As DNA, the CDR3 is TGTGCCAGCAGCCGTGGGACAGGGGGGGGAGTCCTCATGAACACTGAAGCTTTCTTT.

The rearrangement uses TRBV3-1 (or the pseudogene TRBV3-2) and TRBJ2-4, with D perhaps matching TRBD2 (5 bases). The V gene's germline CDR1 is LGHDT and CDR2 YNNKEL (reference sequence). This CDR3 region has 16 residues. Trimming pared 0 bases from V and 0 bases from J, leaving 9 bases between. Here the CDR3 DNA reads TGTGCCAGCAGCCAAGAAGGCGGACTAGCCAAAAACATTCAGTACTTC. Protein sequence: CASSQEGGLAKNIQYF.

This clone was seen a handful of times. The CDR3 region has the DNA TGCGCCAGCAGCCCAGCTCCGGGCGGGCGAACCTATGGCTACACCTTC. This translates into CASSPAPGGRTYGYTF. The V call is TRBV4-1, the J call TRBJ1-2, with unresolved D. From germline, CDR1 is MGHRA and CDR2 YSYEKL. The germline V and J ends were trimmed by 4 bases and 4 bases, with 19 bases remaining between them. The CDR3 is 16 amino acids.

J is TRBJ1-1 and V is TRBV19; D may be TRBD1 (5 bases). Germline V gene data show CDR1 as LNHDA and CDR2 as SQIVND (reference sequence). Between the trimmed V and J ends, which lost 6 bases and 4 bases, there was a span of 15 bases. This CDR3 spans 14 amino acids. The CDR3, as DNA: TGTGCCAGTAGGGACACCGGTCCGGGCACTGAAGCTTTCTTT. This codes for CASRDTGPGTEAFF.

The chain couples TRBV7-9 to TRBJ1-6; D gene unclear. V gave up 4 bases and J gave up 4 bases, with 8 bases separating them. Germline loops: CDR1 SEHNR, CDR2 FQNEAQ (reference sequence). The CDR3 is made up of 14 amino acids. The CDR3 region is CASSSTDYNSPLHF. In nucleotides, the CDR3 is TGTGCCAGCAGCTCGACTGATTATAATTCACCCCTCCACTTT.

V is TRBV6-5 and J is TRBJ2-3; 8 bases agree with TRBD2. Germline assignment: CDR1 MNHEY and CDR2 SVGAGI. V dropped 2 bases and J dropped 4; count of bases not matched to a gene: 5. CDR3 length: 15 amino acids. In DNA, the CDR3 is TGTGCCAGCAGTTACCCGGGGGGGCCCCCAGATACGCAGTATTTT. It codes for CASSYPGGPPDTQYF.

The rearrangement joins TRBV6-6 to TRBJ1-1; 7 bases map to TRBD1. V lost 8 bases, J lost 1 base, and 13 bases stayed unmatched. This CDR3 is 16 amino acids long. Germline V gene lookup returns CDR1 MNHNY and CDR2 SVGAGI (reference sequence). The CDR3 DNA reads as TGTGCCAGCTTTAACGGGCAAGACAGGGCGAACACTGAAGCTTTCTTT. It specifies CASFNGQDRANTEAFF.

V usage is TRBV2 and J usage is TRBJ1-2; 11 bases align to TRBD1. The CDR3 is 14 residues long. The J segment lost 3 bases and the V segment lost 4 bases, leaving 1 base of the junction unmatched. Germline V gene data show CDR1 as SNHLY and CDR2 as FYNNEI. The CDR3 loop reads CASSADRGHYGYTF. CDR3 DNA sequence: TGTGCCAGCAGTGCGGACAGGGGGCACTATGGCTACACCTTC.

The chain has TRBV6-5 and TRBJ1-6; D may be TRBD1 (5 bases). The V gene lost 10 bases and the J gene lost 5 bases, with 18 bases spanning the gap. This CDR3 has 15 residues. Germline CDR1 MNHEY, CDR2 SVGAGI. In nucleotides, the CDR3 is TGTGCCACGCAGGGCAAACAAATTAATAATTCACCCCTCCACTTT. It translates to CATQGKQINNSPLHF.

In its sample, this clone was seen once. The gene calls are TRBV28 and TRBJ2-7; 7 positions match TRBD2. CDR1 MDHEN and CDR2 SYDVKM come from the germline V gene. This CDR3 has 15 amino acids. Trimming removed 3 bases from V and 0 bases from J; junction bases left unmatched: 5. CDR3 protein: CASSFWASGSYEQYF. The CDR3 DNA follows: TGTGCCAGCAGTTTTTGGGCTAGCGGCTCCTACGAGCAGTACTTC.

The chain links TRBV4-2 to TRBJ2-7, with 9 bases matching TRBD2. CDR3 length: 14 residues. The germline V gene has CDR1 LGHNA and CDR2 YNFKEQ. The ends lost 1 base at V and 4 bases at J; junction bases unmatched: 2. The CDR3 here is CASSQGTSEYEQYF. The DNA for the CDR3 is TGTGCCAGCAGCCAAGGGACTAGCGAATACGAGCAGTACTTC.

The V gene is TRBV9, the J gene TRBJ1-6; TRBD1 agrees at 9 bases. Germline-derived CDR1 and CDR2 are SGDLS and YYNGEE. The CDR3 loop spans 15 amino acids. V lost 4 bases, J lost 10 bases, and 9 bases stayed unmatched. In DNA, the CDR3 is TGTGCCAGCAGCCTTCAGGGACAGGGTGGCTCACCCCTCCACTTT. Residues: CASSLQGQGGSPLHF.